This T cell receptor beta chain was sequenced for a study of cytomegalovirus exposure and HLA in healthy donors. Overall study findings and caveats: Most CMV-associated TCR beta chains were later found to appear HLA-restricted. There were a few CMV-associated chains whose specificity for CMV antigens was confirmed in vitro. Among immune exposure information, only CMV serostatus was available.

This clone turned up a few times. Its matching antigen is unknown. V gave up 4 bases and J gave up 0 bases; unmatched junction bases: 4. This CDR3 is 18 amino acids long. The germline V gene has CDR1 MGHRA and CDR2 YSYEKL. The PCR was carried out with 60 Vbeta primers and 13 Jbeta primers. Per the authors' pipeline: Approximately 11 million of the roughly 77 million unique TCR beta chains counted in a later analysis were shared. The method was immunoSEQ multiplex PCR; TCRdb's version includes in-frame clones alone and lacks a portion of them. The V and J calls and clone size are taken from that table; D and trimming were inferred from the DNA. Here the sample spans about 140,000 clones, around 80% being singletons.

The sequenced sample was PBMCs. J is TRBJ2-1 and V is TRBV4-1; 15 nucleotides align to TRBD2. The source is a young man in good health and CMV-seropositive. CDR3 in amino acids: CASSRGLAGGPSYNEQFF. In DNA, the CDR3 is TGCGCCAGCAGCCGGGGACTAGCGGGAGGCCCCTCCTACAATGAGCAGTTCTTC.